The clone carrying this T cell receptor beta chain was seen repeatedly, ten times or more. Its antigen is still unknown. This record comes from a study of neurological immune-mediated disorders. As for the cDNA, it was generated by 5'RACE with 10-nucleotide random UMIs. TCRdb analysed the 5' RACE reads with MiXCR anew, one entry per CDR3 protein. The sample yields about 38,000 distinct CDR3 sequences, 4.8% seen once. The CDR3 sequence is 13 residues long. The V and J ends lost 3 bases and 5 bases respectively, with 11 bases between them. Germline V gene sequence: CDR1 KGHSH, CDR2 LQKENI. Whole-study results and caveats: The expanded clones of different subjects shared no CDR3 amino acid sequences (suggesting private repertoires in all groups).

The cells used in sorted libraries, CD4+ or CD8+ T cells, numbered more than 850,000. The chain uses TRBV18 and TRBJ2-7; weak D call: TRBD1 (6 bases). The sequence derives from a young man in good health. The sample consisted of CD4+ T cells from blood. The CDR3 spells CASSPDRMNEQYF. CDR3 DNA: TGTGCCAGCTCACCCGACAGGATGAACGAGCAGTACTTC. Complete variable domain (other parts from reference TRBV18 and TRBJ2-7): NAGVMQNPRHLVRRRGQEARLRCSPMKGHSHVYWYRQLPEEGLKFMVYLQKENIIDESGMPKERFSAEFPKEGPSILRIQQVVRGDSAAYFCASSPDRMNEQYFGPGTRLTVT.